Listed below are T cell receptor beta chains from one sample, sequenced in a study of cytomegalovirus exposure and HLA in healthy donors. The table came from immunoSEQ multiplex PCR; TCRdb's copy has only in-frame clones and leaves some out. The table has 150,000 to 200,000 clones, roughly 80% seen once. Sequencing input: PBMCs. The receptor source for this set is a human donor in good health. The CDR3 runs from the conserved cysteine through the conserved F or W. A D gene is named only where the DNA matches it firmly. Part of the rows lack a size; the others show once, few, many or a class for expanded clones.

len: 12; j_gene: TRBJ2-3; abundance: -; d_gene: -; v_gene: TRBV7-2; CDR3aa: CASSLSGYTQYF; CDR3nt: TGTGCCAGCAGCCTATCAGGGTATACGCAGTATTTT
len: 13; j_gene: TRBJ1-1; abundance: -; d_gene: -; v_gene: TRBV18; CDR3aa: CASSPRRGTEAFF; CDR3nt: TGTGCCAGCTCACCAAGGAGGGGCACTGAAGCTTTCTTT
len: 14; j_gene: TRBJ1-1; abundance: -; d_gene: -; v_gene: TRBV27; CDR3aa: CASREKERNTEAFF; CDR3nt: TGTGCCAGCAGAGAAAAAGAGAGGAACACTGAAGCTTTCTTT
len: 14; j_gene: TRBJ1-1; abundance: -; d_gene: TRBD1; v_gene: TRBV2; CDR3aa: CASADRARGTEAFF; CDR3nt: TGTGCCAGCGCGGACAGGGCGAGGGGCACTGAAGCTTTCTTT
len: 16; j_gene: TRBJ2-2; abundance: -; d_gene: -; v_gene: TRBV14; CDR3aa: CASSQDPGMNTGELFF; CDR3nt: TGTGCCAGCAGCCAAGATCCGGGGATGAACACCGGGGAGCTGTTTTTT
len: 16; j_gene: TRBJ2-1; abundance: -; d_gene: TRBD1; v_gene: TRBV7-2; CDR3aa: CASSTRDRAFYNEQFF; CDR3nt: TGTGCCAGCAGCACCCGGGACAGGGCATTCTACAATGAGCAGTTCTTC
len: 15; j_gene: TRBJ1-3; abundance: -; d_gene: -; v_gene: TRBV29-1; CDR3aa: CSASLGSGIRNTIYF; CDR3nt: TGCAGCGCTAGCCTAGGCAGCGGAATTAGAAACACCATATATTTT
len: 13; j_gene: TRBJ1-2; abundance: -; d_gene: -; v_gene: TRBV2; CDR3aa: CASSSLGACGYTF; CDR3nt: TGTGCCAGCTCCTCATTGGGGGCGTGTGGCTACACCTTC
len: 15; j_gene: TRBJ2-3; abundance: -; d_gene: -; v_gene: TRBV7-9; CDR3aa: CASSPRGANTDTQYF; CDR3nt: TGTGCCAGCAGCCCCCGGGGGGCCAACACAGATACGCAGTATTTT
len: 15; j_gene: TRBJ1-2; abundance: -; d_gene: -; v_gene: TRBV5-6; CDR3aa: CASSLVGSRGYGYTF; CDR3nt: TGTGCCAGCAGCTTGGTAGGCAGCAGGGGTTATGGCTACACCTTC
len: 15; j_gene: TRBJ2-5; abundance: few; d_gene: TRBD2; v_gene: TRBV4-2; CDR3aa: CASSQGTSGAETQYF; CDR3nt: TGTGCCAGCAGCCAAGGGACTAGCGGGGCAGAGACCCAGTACTTC
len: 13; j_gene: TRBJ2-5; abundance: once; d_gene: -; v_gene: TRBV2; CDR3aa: CASSVGLQETQYF; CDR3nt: TGTGCCAGCAGTGTGGGACTCCAAGAGACCCAGTACTTC
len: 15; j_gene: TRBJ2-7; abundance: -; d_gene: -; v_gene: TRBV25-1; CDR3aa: CASIGGGSNRYEQYF; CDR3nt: TGTGCCAGCATCGGCGGGGGCTCCAATAGGTACGAGCAGTACTTC
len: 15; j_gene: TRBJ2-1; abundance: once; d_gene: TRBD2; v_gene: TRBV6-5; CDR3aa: CASSSPAGGTNEQFF; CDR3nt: TGTGCCAGCAGTTCCCCAGCGGGGGGCACCAATGAGCAGTTCTTC
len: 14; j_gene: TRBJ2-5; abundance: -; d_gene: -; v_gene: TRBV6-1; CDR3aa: CASSDDSHQETQYF; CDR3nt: TGTGCCAGCAGTGACGACAGCCACCAAGAGACCCAGTACTTC
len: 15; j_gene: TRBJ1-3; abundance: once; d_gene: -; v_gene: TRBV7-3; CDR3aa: CASSDTTGGGNTIYF; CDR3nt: TGTGCCAGCAGCGACACGACAGGCGGCGGAAACACCATATATTTT
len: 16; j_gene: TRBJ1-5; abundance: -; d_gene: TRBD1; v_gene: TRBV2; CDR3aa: CASSPGTGFGNQPQHF; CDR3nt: TGTGCCAGCAGTCCCGGGACAGGGTTTGGAAATCAGCCCCAGCATTTT
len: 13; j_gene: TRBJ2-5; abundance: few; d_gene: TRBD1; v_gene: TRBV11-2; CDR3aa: CASSRDREETQYF; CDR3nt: TGTGCCAGCAGCCGGGACAGGGAAGAGACCCAGTACTTC
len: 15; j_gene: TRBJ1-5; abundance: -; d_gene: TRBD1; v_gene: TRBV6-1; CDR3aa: CASSVGQGGNQPQHF; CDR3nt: TGTGCCAGCAGTGTGGGACAGGGCGGCAATCAGCCCCAGCATTTT
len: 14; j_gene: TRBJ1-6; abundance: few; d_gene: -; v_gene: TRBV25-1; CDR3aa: CASSALEGDSPLHF; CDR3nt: TGTGCCAGCAGTGCCCTTGAGGGCGATTCACCCCTCCACTTT
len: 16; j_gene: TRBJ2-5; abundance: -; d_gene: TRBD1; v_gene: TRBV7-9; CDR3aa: CSSSAGQGTYQETQYF; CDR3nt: TGTTCCAGCAGCGCGGGACAGGGAACCTACCAAGAGACCCAGTACTTC
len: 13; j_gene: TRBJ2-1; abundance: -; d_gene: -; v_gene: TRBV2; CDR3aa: CASNRGLYNEQFF; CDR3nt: TGTGCCAGCAATCGTGGGCTCTACAATGAGCAGTTCTTC
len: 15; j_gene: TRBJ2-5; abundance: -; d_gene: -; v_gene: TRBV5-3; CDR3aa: CARSVRDTFKETQYF; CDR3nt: TGTGCCAGAAGCGTCCGGGACACATTTAAAGAGACCCAGTACTTC
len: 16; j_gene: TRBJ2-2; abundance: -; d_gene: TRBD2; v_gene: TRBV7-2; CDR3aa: CASSWRLAGGPGELFF; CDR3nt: TGTGCCAGCAGCTGGAGACTAGCGGGGGGGCCCGGGGAGCTGTTTTTT
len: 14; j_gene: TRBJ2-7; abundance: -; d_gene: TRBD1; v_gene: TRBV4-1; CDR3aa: CASSPDRGNYEQYF; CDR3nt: TGCGCCAGCAGCCCGGACAGGGGAAACTACGAGCAGTACTTC
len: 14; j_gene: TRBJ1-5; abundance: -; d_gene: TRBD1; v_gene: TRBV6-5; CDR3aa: CASSSTGSGQPQHF; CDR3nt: TGTGCCAGCAGTTCGACAGGGTCTGGTCAGCCCCAGCATTTT
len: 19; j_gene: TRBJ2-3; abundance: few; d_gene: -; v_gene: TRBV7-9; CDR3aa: CASSSYPWAGASSTDTQYF; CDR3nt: TGTGCCAGCAGCTCCTATCCTTGGGCGGGGGCCTCTAGCACAGATACGCAGTATTTT
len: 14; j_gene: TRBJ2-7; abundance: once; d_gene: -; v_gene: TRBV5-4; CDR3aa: CASSLVQGAHEQYF; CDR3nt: TGTGCCAGCAGCTTGGTACAGGGCGCCCACGAGCAGTACTTC
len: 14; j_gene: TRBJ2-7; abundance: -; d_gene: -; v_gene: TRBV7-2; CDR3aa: CASSLNAGTYEQYF; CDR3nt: TGTGCCAGCAGCTTAAACGCAGGGACCTACGAGCAGTACTTC
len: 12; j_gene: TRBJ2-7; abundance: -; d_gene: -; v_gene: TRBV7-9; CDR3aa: CAAGLDTYEQYF; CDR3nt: TGTGCCGCCGGACTCGACACCTACGAGCAGTACTTC
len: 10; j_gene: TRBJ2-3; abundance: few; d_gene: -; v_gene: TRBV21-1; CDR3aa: CASGGDTQYF; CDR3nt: TGTGCCAGCGGCGGGGATACGCAGTATTTT
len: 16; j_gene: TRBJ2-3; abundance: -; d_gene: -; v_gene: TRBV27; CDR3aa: CASRLGSPRVSDTQYF; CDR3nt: TGTGCCAGCAGATTGGGGTCCCCCAGGGTGTCAGATACGCAGTATTTT
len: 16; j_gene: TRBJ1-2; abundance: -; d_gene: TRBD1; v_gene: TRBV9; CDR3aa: CASSANTGVKDYGYTF; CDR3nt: TGTGCCAGCAGCGCGAATACAGGGGTAAAGGACTATGGCTACACCTTC
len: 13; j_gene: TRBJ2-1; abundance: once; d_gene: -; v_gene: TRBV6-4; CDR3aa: CASSEAGGGEQFF; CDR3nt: TGTGCCAGCAGTGAGGCCGGAGGGGGCGAGCAGTTCTTC
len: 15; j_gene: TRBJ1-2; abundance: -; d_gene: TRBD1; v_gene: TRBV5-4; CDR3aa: CASYPSDRGPYGYTF; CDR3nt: TGTGCCAGTTATCCGTCGGACAGGGGGCCCTATGGCTACACCTTC
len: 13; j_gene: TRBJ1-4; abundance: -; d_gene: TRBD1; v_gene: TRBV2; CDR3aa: CASQGAGREKLFF; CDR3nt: TGTGCCAGCCAGGGGGCAGGGCGTGAAAAACTGTTTTTT
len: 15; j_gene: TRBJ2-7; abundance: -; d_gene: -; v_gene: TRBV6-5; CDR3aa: CASSYRGHSSYEQYF; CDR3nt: TGTGCCAGCAGTTACCGGGGACACAGCTCCTACGAGCAGTACTTC
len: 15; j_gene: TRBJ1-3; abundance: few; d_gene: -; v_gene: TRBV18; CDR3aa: CASSPPSVAGNTIYF; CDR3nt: TGTGCCAGCTCACCACCTTCGGTTGCTGGAAACACCATATATTTT
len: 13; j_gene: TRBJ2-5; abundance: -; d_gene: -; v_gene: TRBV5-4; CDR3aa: CASSESRSKTQYF; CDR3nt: TGTGCCAGCAGCGAAAGCAGGTCGAAGACCCAGTACTTC
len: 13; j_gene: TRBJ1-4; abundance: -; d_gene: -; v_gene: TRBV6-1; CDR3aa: CASTRQINEKLFF; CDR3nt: TGTGCCAGCACCCGACAGATCAATGAAAAACTGTTTTTT
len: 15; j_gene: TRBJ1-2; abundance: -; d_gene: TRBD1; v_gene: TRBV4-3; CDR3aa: CASSQEHGQGDGYTF; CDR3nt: TGCGCCAGCAGCCAAGAGCACGGACAGGGTGATGGCTACACCTTC
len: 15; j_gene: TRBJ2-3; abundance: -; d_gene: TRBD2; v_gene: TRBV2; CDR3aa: CASIRSGGYEDTQYF; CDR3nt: TGTGCCAGCATCCGTAGCGGGGGGTATGAGGATACGCAGTATTTT
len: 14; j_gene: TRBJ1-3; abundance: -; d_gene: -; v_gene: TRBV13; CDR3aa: CASSFRSSGNTIYF; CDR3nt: TGTGCCAGCAGCTTTCGTTCCTCTGGAAACACCATATATTTT
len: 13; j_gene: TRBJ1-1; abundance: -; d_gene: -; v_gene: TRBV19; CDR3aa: CASSPWGFTEAFF; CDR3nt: TGTGCCAGTAGTCCGTGGGGCTTCACTGAGGCTTTCTTT
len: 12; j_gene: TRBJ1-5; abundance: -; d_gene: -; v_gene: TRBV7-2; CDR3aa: CASSKGVQPQHF; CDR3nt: TGTGCCAGCAGCAAGGGGGTTCAGCCCCAGCATTTT
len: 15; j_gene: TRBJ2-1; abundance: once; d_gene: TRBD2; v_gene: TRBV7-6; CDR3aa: CASSSGLADYNEQFF; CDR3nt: TGTGCCAGCAGCTCAGGACTAGCGGATTACAATGAGCAGTTCTTC
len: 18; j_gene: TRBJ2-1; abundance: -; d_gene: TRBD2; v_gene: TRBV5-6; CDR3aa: CASSLDAGPGGGYNEQFF; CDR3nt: TGTGCCAGCAGCTTGGATGCGGGGCCCGGGGGGGGGTACAATGAGCAGTTCTTC
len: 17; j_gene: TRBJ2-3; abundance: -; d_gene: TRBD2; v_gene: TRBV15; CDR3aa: CATSIGAGLRRADTQYF; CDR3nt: TGTGCCACCAGCATAGGAGCGGGGCTACGAAGGGCAGATACGCAGTATTTT
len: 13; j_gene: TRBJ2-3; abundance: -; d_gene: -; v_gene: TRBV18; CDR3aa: CATRTESTDTQYF; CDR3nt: TGTGCCACCCGGACAGAGAGCACAGATACGCAGTATTTT
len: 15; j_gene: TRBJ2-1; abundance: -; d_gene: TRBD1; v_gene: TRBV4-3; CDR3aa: CASSRGQGEVDEQFF; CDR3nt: TGCGCCAGCAGCCGGGGACAGGGGGAGGTCGATGAGCAGTTCTTC
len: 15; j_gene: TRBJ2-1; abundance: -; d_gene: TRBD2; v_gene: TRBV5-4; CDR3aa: CASSHTSGDHNEQFF; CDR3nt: TGTGCCAGCAGCCATACTAGCGGGGACCACAATGAGCAGTTCTTC
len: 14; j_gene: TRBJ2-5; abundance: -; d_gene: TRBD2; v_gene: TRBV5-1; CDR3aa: CASSPGLAWETQYF; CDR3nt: TGCGCCAGCAGCCCGGGACTAGCGTGGGAGACCCAGTACTTC
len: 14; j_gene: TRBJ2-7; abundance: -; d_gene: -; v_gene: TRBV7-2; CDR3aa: CASSLAGRGEYGYF; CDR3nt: TGTGCCAGCAGCTTAGCGGGCAGGGGGGAGTATGGGTACTTC
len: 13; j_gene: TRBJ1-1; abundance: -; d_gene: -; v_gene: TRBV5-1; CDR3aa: CASSLGVGGEAFF; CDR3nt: TGCGCCAGCAGCTTGGGGGTGGGGGGTGAAGCTTTCTTT
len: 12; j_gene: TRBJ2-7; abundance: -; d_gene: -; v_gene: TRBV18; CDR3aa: CASSRANYEQYF; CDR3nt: TGTGCCAGCTCACGGGCCAACTACGAGCAGTACTTC